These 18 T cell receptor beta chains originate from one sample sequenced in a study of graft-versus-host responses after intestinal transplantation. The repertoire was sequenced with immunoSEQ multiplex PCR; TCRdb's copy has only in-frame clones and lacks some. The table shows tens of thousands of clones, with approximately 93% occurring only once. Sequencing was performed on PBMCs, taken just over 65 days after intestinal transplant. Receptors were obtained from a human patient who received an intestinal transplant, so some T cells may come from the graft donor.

CDR3: CASSQGAVSNTEAFF. CDR3 nucleotides: TGCGCCAGCAGCCAAGGGGCTGTAAGTAACACTGAAGCTTTCTTT. V is TRBV4-1 and J is TRBJ1-1; no clear D gene. The length of the CDR3 is 15 residues. The V end was cut by 1 base, the J end by 2 bases, with 11 bases between. Germline CDR1 reads MGHRA; CDR2 reads YSYEKL.

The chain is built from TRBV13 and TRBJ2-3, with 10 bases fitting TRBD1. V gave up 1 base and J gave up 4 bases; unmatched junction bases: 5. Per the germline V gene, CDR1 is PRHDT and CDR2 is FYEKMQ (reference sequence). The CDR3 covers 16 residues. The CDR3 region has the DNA TGTGCCAGCAGCTTAGTGACAGGGGGCATCTCAGATACGCAGTATTTT. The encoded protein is CASSLVTGGISDTQYF.

CDR3 nucleotide sequence: TGCAGTGTAATAGGTGAAGCTTTCTTT. It is translated as CSVIGEAFF. This chain connects TRBV20-1 to TRBJ1-1; D remains unclear. Germline CDR1 is DFQATT and CDR2 is SNEGSKA (reference sequence). The ends were cut back, 7 bases at V and 7 bases at J, with 7 bases in the middle. CDR3 length equals 9 residues.

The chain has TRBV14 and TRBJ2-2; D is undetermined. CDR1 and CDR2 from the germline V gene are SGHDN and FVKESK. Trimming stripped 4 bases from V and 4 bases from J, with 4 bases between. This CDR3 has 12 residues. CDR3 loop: CASSPGTGELFF. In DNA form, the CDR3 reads TGTGCCAGCAGCCCAGGCACCGGGGAGCTGTTTTTT.

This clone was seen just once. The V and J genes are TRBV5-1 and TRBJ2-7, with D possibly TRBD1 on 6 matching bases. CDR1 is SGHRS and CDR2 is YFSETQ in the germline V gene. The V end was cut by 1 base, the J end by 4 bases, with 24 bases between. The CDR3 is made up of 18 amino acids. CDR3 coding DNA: TGCGCCAGCAGCTTGATAAACTGGACAGCTCAATCATGGTACGAGCAGTACTTC. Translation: CASSLINWTAQSWYEQYF.

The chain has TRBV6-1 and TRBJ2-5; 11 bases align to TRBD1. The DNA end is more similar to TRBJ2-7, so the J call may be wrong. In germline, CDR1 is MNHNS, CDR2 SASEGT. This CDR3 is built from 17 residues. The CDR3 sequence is CASSEALVGTGGYEQYF. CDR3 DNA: TGTGCCAGCAGTGAGGCCCTAGTAGGGACAGGGGGCTACGAGCAGTACTTC.

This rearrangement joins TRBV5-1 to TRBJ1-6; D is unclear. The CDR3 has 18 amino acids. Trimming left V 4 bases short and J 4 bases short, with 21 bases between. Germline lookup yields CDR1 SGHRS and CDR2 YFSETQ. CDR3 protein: CASSPTVMLVGYNSPLHF. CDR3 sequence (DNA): TGCGCCAGCAGCCCAACCGTTATGTTGGTGGGTTATAATTCACCCCTCCACTTT.

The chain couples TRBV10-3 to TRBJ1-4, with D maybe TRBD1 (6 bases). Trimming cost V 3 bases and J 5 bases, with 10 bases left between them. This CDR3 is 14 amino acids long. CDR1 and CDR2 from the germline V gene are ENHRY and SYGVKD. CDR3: CAISEYRVNEKLFF. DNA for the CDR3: TGTGCCATCAGTGAATACAGGGTGAATGAAAAACTGTTTTTT.

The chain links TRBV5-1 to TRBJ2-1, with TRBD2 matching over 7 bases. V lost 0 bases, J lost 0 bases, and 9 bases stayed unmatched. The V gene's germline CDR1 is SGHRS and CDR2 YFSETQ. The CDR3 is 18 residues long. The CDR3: CASSLGCPGGFSYNEQFF. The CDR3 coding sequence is TGCGCCAGCAGCTTGGGGTGCCCGGGAGGCTTCTCCTACAATGAGCAGTTCTTC.

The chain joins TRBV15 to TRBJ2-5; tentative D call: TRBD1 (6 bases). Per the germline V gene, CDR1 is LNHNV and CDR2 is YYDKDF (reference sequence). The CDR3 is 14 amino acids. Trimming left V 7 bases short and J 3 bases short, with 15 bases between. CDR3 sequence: CATKAGTLEETQYF. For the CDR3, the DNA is TGTGCCACCAAAGCAGGGACACTTGAAGAGACCCAGTACTTC.

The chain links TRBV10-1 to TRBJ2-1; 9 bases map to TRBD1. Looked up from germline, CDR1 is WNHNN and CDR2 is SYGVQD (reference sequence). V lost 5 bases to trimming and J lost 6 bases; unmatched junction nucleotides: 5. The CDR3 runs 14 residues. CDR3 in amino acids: CASSPGTGFNEQFF. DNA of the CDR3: TGCGCCAGCAGTCCCGGGACAGGGTTCAATGAGCAGTTCTTC.

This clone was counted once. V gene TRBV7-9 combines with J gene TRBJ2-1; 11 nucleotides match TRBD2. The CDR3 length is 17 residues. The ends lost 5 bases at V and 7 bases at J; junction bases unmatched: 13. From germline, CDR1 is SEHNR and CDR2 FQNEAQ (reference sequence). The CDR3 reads CASSHRLAGKASNEQFF. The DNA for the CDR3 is TGTGCCAGCAGCCACAGACTAGCGGGAAAGGCTTCAAATGAGCAGTTCTTC. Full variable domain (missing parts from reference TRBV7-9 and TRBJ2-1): DTGVSQNPRHKITKRGQNVTFRCDPISEHNRLYWYRQTLGQGPEFLTYFQNEAQLEKSRLLSDRFSAERPKGSFSTLEIQRTEQGDSAMYLCASSHRLAGKASNEQFFGPGTRLTVL.

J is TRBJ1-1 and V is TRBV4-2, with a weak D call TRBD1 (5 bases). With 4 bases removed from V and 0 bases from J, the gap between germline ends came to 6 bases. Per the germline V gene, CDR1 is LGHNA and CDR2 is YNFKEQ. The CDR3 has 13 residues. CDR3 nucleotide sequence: TGTGCCAGCAGCCGACAGTTGAACACTGAAGCTTTCTTT. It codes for CASSRQLNTEAFF.

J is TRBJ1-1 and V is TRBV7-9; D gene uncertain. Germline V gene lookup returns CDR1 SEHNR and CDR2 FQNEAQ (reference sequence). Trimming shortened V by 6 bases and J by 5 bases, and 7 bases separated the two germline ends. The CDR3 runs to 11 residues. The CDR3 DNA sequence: TGTGCCAGCAGGGATGGGACTGAAGCTTTCTTT. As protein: CASRDGTEAFF.

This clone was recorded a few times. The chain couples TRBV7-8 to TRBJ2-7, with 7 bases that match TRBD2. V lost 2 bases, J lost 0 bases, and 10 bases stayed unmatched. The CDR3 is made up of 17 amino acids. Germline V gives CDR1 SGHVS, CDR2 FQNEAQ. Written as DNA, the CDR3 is TGTGCCAGCAGCTTAAAGCGGACCGGCGGGAGCTCCTACGAGCAGTACTTC. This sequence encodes CASSLKRTGGSSYEQYF. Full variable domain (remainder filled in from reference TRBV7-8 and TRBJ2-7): GAGVSQSPRYKVAKRGQDVALRCDPISGHVSLFWYQQALGQGPEFLTYFQNEAQLDKSGLPSDRFFAERPEGSVSTLKIQRTQQEDSAVYLCASSLKRTGGSSYEQYFGPGTRLTVT.

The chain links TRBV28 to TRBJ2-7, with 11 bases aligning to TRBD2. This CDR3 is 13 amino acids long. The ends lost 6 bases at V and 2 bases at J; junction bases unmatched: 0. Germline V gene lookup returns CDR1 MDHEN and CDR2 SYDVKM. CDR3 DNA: TGTGCCAGCAGACTAGCGGGAGCCTACGAGCAGTACTTC. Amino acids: CASRLAGAYEQYF.

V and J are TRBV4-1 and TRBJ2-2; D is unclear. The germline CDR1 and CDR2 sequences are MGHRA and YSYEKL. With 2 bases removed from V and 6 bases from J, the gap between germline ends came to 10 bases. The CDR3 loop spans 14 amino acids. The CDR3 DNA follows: TGCGCCAGCAGCCAATTCCTAGTGGCCGGGGAGCTGTTTTTT. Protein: CASSQFLVAGELFF.

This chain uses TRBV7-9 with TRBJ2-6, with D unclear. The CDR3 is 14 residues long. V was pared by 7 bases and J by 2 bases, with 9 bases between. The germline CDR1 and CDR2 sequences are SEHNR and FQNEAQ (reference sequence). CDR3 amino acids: CASITDTGANVLTF. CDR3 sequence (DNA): TGTGCCAGCATCACAGACACTGGGGCCAACGTCCTGACTTTC.